This is a list of T cell receptor beta chains from one sample in a study of T-cell memory formation after mild COVID-19. Each CDR3 protein is one row after TCRdb ran MiXCR on the 5' RACE reads. The sample records roughly 600,000 distinct CDR3 sequences, about 20% being singletons. The specimen was PBMCs or a T cell subset sorted from them (not recorded which). Receptor source: an adult woman who had mild COVID-19 (a few samples of this study predate the infection). Cell type and time point are not known. Each CDR3 is given with its conserved first and last residue. D genes are given only for firm matches.

>TRBJ2-3|TRBD2|TRBV12-3/TRBV12-4
CAASGPLAGGTTDTQYF
>TRBJ2-1|TRBD2|TRBV7-8
CASSPRPLAGPGEQFF
>TRBJ1-2|-|TRBV15
CATSRDRIGAGDSGGYTF
>TRBJ1-2|-|TRBV5-1
CASSLEGNSNYGYTF
>TRBJ2-3|-|TRBV24-1
CATSERTRRVTDTQYF
>TRBJ2-4|-|TRBV27
CASSKRYSNIQYF
>TRBJ2-1|-|TRBV10-3
CAITTTGEQFF
>TRBJ2-5|-|TRBV7-9
CASSLAQTEQETQYF
>TRBJ2-5|-|TRBV12-3/TRBV12-4
CASSLSTQYF
>TRBJ2-1|-|TRBV19
CASSIGNRNEQFF
>TRBJ1-1|-|TRBV4-1
CASSQGLIIMNTEAFF
>TRBJ1-5|TRBD1|TRBV20-1
CSARDRDRGTQPQHF
>TRBJ1-2|TRBD1|TRBV25-1
CASSETHRGTYGYTF
>TRBJ2-7|-|TRBV6-5
CASSVRVSYEQYF
>TRBJ1-4|-|TRBV14
CASSRGEKLFF
>TRBJ2-5|TRBD2|TRBV27
CASSTWTSGAIQETQYF
>TRBJ2-5|-|TRBV6-1
CASSRRPGPDTEETQYF
>TRBJ2-5|-|TRBV6-2/TRBV6-3
CASSTQGLTQYF
>TRBJ2-5|TRBD2|TRBV15
CATSRELAELQETQYF
>TRBJ1-5|-|TRBV3-1
CASSQSRGVGNQPQHF
>TRBJ1-1|-|TRBV6-5
CASRGTGIIAFF
>TRBJ2-3|TRBD2|TRBV30
CAWSSGGPSTDTQYF
>TRBJ2-2|TRBD2|TRBV4-2
CASSQDVFSGGNTGELFF
>TRBJ2-3|-|TRBV7-9
CASSPQQVSDTQYF
>TRBJ1-3|-|TRBV5-1
CASSLVPGAVSGNTIYF
>TRBJ2-7|-|TRBV7-8
CASSLERFSYEQYF
>TRBJ2-1|TRBD2|TRBV4-2
CASSQVLAGGHEFF
>TRBJ2-5|-|TRBV7-7
CASSLVTTQETQYF
>TRBJ1-1|TRBD1|TRBV6-1
CASSAEQGWPEAFF
>TRBJ1-1|-|TRBV12-3/TRBV12-4
CASSPPGGRGDTEAFF
>TRBJ1-1|-|TRBV24-1
CATRTDDEAFF
>TRBJ1-6|TRBD1|TRBV15
CATRSQGGRSPLHF
>TRBJ2-7|TRBD2|TRBV7-9
CASSFSPGTSSEQYF
>TRBJ1-5|-|TRBV12-3/TRBV12-4
CASSPPSFGRTYRNDSNQPQHF
>TRBJ2-2|-|TRBV11-2
CASSLDSGRELFF
>TRBJ2-5|-|TRBV12-3/TRBV12-4
CASSLRSRHQETQYF
>TRBJ1-2|-|TRBV5-1
CASSLQVFTNYGYTF
>TRBJ2-2|-|TRBV7-2
CASSLVSGFTGELFF
>TRBJ2-1|TRBD2|TRBV29-1
CSVEDPGLAGIAYNEQFF
>TRBJ2-2|TRBD2|TRBV4-1
CAQREPGELFF
>TRBJ2-5|-|TRBV4-1
CASSQDGRGGETQYF